The TCR beta chain described here comes from a study of blood T cell repertoires in COVID-19. Overall study: Sites in the United States, Italy and Spain provided acute and convalescent COVID-19 samples. PBMCs, B-cell-depleted T cells, or T cells were the source of the cDNA or gDNA that made up the material.

As handled by the study authors: Quantification of nucleated cells was approximated via reference gene primer amplification. Libraries were prepared by immunoSEQ multiplex PCR; TCRdb keeps only in-frame clonotypes and omits some of them. The DNA was the basis for D and trimming; V, J and clone size are from that table. Of approximately 260,000 clones in the sample, 85% to 90% were seen once. After removal of 3 bases from V and 1 base from J, the junction contained 7 bases not matched to a gene. Per germline, CDR1 SGHKS and CDR2 YYEKEE (reference sequence). This CDR3 region has 17 residues. Specimen: peripheral blood. This clonotype originated in a man younger than 30 with active or convalescent COVID-19. The chain employs TRBV5-5 and TRBJ1-4; 9 nucleotides agree with TRBD1. The CDR3 DNA reads TGTGCCAGCAGCTCCGGGACAGGGTATTTAACTAATGAAAAACTGTTTTTT. Translating gives CASSSGTGYLTNEKLFF. The full variable domain, rest sourced from reference TRBV5-5 and TRBJ1-4, is DAGVTQSPTHLIKTRGQQVTLRCSPISGHKSVSWYQQVLGQGPQFIFQYYEKEERGRGNFPDRFSARQFPNYSSELNVNALLLGDSALYLCASSSGTGYLTNEKLFFGSGTQLSVL.